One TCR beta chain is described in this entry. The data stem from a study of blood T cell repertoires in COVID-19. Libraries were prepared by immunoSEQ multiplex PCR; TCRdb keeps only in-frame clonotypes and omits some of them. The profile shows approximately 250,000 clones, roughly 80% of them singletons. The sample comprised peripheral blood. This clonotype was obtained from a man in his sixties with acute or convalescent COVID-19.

CDR3 region: CASSQAWASGRVDTQYF. For the CDR3, the DNA is TGCGCCAGCAGCCAAGCTTGGGCTAGCGGGAGGGTAGATACGCAGTATTTT. The rearrangement links TRBV4-3 to TRBJ2-3; 12 nucleotides align to TRBD2. The germline gives CDR1 LGHNA, CDR2 YSLEER. The trim removed 1 base at V and 5 bases at J, leaving 7 bases unmatched. The CDR3 is 17 amino acids.